Reported below is one T cell receptor (beta chain). The clone's antigen remains unknown. No per-base quality is available; no much larger clone lies one base away. This entry belongs to a study of blood T cell repertoires in COVID-19 (dated by TCRdb to between 2020 and 2021). Context from the whole study: Collaborator samples came from the United States, Italy and Spain and covered acute and convalescent phases of COVID-19. The prospective study material was composed of cDNA or gDNA derived from T cells, B-cell-depleted T cells, or PBMCs. Deeply sampled blood TCRbeta repertoires from subjects exposed to, actively infected with, or recovered from COVID-19 were included in the dataset. A freely available public database, intended as a resource for researchers studying the immune response to SARS-CoV-2, is where the repertoires were released. The samples were drawn from the first 160 participants of the ongoing ImmuneRACE study and from 950 to 1,500 subjects provided by 6 global collaborators. Sample metadata almost always included a de-identified subject ID, COVID-19 status, age in years and sex. HLA class I and class II types, where available, came from metadata supplied by the sample provider rather than from assay-based typing. Study-wide findings and limitations: The quantity of clinical and demographic metadata differed by source and by participant and was supplied without curation.

Each collaborating institution followed its own protocols to collect whole blood in K2EDTA tubes. For TCRbeta analysis, collaborators shipped samples in one of three forms: frozen whole blood, isolated PBMCs, or DNA extracted from either of those sample types. TCRbeta CDR3 regions were amplified from genomic DNA using the immunoSEQ Assay, a bias-controlled multiplex PCR. The paper's processing steps were these. Nucleated cell counts per sample were estimated from amplification of reference gene primers within the assay. Sequence reads were collapsed and filtered to measure the absolute abundance of every unique TCRbeta CDR3 rearrangement. For each sample, productive Simpson clonality was calculated as the square root of Simpson's diversity index across productive rearrangements. The immuneACCESS repertoire file appears here via TCRdb, limited to in-frame rearrangements. These files lack a portion of the clones; in checked studies, under half of the deficit traces to unresolved V genes, and the cause of the others is not known. V and J calls and clone size come straight from that table; D and trimming were deduced from the DNA. The sample profile shows more than 50,000 clones; just under 80% of them were found once. Together, the top ten hold roughly 9.7% of the sample.

Reading the germline V gene gives CDR1 MDHEN and CDR2 SYDVKM. From its cysteine to its phenylalanine, the CDR3 spans 15 amino acids. Only the CDR3 portion is preserved as DNA: 45 bases, with reading frame beginning at the first base. V and J are trimmed by 5 bases and 4 bases, and the gene matches miss 5 bases of the junction. The chain is assembled from TRBV28 and TRBJ2-1; TRBD2 matches 10 bases in the middle. The specimen was peripheral blood. The clonotype comes from a human donor in a cohort sampled during active COVID-19. This receptor has the CDR3 CASSITTSGYNEQFF. Here is the DNA: TGTGCCAGCAGTATCACGACTAGCGGGTACAATGAGCAGTTCTTC.